This record covers a single TCR beta chain. Trimming at V came to 5 bases and at J to 0 bases, leaving 3 bases not matched to a gene. This CDR3 contains 14 residues. Germline V gene data show CDR1 as KGHSH and CDR2 as LQKENI. TCRdb re-called the PCR reads through MiXCR, storing one row per CDR3 protein. Of roughly 32,000 distinct CDR3 sequences listed, roughly half are singletons. As to time point: before preoperative PTX-NDP chemotherapy. The data were obtained in a study of esophageal squamous cell carcinoma under preoperative chemotherapy. This receptor was taken from a human donor with esophageal squamous cell carcinoma. The donor label of this sample is uncertain. Sampling was done from a patient given preoperative chemotherapy. This chain joins TRBV18 and TRBJ2-7; 8 bases are a match to TRBD2. In DNA form, the CDR3 reads TGTGCCAGCTCAACCAGCGGGAGCTCCTACGAGCAGTACTTC. It codes for CASSTSGSSYEQYF. Complete variable domain (other parts from reference TRBV18 and TRBJ2-7): NAGVMQNPRHLVRRRGQEARLRCSPMKGHSHVYWYRQLPEEGLKFMVYLQKENIIDESGMPKERFSAEFPKEGPSILRIQQVVRGDSAAYFCASSTSGSSYEQYFGPGTRLTVT.